The next 21 T cell receptor beta chains were all read from a single sample in a study of CD8 T cells in ankylosing spondylitis (dated by TCRdb to 2017 to 2019). Libraries came from 5' RACE. The sample was run on an Illumina HiSeq 2500. Clones were called with MiXCR by TCRdb after fastp trimmed the public reads at Q25, and only in-frame beta chains were retained. For every CDR3 protein sequence, its rows merge into one entry that carries the most common genes and DNA. The sample table holds some 120,000 distinct CDR3 sequences, of which approximately 6.8% were seen once. The top ten clones comprise 9.5% to 15% of the sample. The specimen sequenced was blood, either unsorted or a sorted T cell fraction (not recorded which). The receptor set was obtained from a male donor with ankylosing spondylitis or in good health (not recorded which).

This clonotype was found many times. V usage is TRBV7-9 and J usage is TRBJ2-3; 9 bases align to TRBD1. V dropped 6 bases and J dropped 7; count of bases not matched to a gene: 17. Germline assignment: CDR1 SEHNR and CDR2 FQNEAQ (reference sequence). This CDR3 contains 17 residues. The CDR3 bases are TGTGCCAGCAGTCCAGGACAGGGGACGTTTCAGATGAATACGCAGTATTTT. Encoded protein: CASSPGQGTFQMNTQYF.

This clonotype was counted many times. The gene calls are TRBV28 and TRBJ1-1; TRBD1 agrees at 7 bases. Germline lookup yields CDR1 MDHEN and CDR2 SYDVKM. The CDR3 is made up of 15 amino acids. With V trimmed by 10 bases and J by 0 bases, 11 bases remained unmatched. CDR3 protein: CATLRGGALNTEAFF. The CDR3 region has the DNA TGTGCCACCCTCAGGGGGGGGGCACTGAACACTGAAGCTTTCTTT.

This clonotype showed up many times. Sequence at one end of the junction differs from germline and may be a read error. The chain carries TRBV11-2 and TRBJ2-3; 9 bases line up with TRBD2. Germline-derived CDR1 and CDR2 are SGHAT and FQNNGV. The CDR3 extends over 19 amino acids. CDR3 in amino acids: CASTLLERWPTSGIDTQYF. CDR3 sequence (DNA): TGTGCCAGCACCTTATTAGAGCGGTGGCCGACTAGCGGCATAGATACGCAGTATTTT.

This clonotype showed up many times. J is TRBJ1-2 and V is TRBV20-1; a possible D gene is TRBD1 (5 bases). Germline V gene lookup returns CDR1 DFQATT and CDR2 SNEGSKA (reference sequence). The V end lost 5 bases, the J end lost 0 bases, and 10 bases lay between the germline ends. The CDR3 consists of 13 residues. The CDR3 region has the DNA TGCAGTGCTGCCACAGGAACTAACTATGGCTACACCTTC. Amino acid sequence: CSAATGTNYGYTF.

This clonotype was seen many times. V gene TRBV12-3 or TRBV12-4 combines with J gene TRBJ2-3, with 8 bases fitting TRBD1. V shed 10 bases and J 3 bases; nucleotides not matched to a gene: 12. CDR3 size: 15 residues. CDR3: CATDGQGSLTDTQYF. The CDR3 nucleotides are TGTGCCACCGACGGACAGGGCTCTTTGACAGATACGCAGTATTTT.

This clonotype appeared many times. The V call is TRBV21-1, the J call TRBJ2-5. TRBV21-1 is shown as a pseudogene. CDR3 length: 13 amino acids. The CDR3 DNA reads TGTGCCAGCAGCAAAAAAACACATGAGACCCAGTACTTC. Translating gives CASSKKTHETQYF.

At least ten counts were recorded for this clonotype. V and J are TRBV25-1 and TRBJ1-3, with D possibly TRBD1 on 6 matching bases. The V and J ends lost 5 bases and 1 base respectively, with 6 bases between them. Germline-derived CDR1 and CDR2 are MGHDK and SYGVNS. The CDR3 has 13 residues. The CDR3: CASSTGSGNTIYF. CDR3 DNA sequence: TGTGCCAGCAGTACAGGGTCTGGAAACACCATATATTTT.

At least ten counts were recorded for this clonotype. The rearrangement uses TRBV20-1 and TRBJ1-1, with TRBD1 matching over 11 bases. Germline loops: CDR1 DFQATT, CDR2 SNEGSKA (reference sequence). The V gene end was trimmed by 6 bases and the J gene end by 3 bases; junction bases not matched to a gene: 0. The length of the CDR3 is 12 residues. In DNA, the CDR3 is TGCAGTGCGGGACAGGGGGACACTGAAGCTTTCTTT. Translating it yields CSAGQGDTEAFF.

This clonotype came up many times. The chain is built from TRBV20-1 and TRBJ2-7; 7 positions match TRBD2. The CDR3 has 13 residues. Trimming removed 6 bases from V and 2 bases from J; junction bases left unmatched: 7. Germline V lookup: CDR1 DFQATT, CDR2 SNEGSKA (reference sequence). The CDR3 region has the DNA TGCAGTGCCCCCAGCGGGACCGCCTACGAGCAGTACTTC. The encoded protein is CSAPSGTAYEQYF.

In this sample, this clonotype turned up many times. The V gene is TRBV11-2, the J gene TRBJ2-3; D uncertain. The CDR3 is made up of 19 amino acids. V lost 2 bases and J lost 0, with 21 bases in between. In germline, CDR1 is SGHAT, CDR2 FQNNGV. The CDR3 region has the DNA TGTGCCAGCAGCTTAAAGTCGTACGCCGGGCCGGGTAGCACAGATACGCAGTATTTT. Translating it yields CASSLKSYAGPGSTDTQYF.

This clonotype was detected a few times. This chain connects TRBV14 to TRBJ2-3; the D gene is possibly TRBD1 (6 bases). Germline CDR1 reads SGHDN; CDR2 reads FVKESK. The CDR3 is 16 amino acids. Trimming left V 0 bases short and J 0 bases short, with 10 bases between. The CDR3 is CASSQDPGVSTDTQYF. CDR3 DNA: TGTGCCAGCAGCCAAGATCCAGGGGTCAGCACAGATACGCAGTATTTT. The complete variable domain, with remaining parts taken from reference TRBV14 and TRBJ2-3, reads EAGVTQFPSHSVIEKGQTVTLRCDPISGHDNLYWYRRVMGKEIKFLLHFVKESKQDESGMPNNRFLAERTGGTYSTLKVQPAELEDSGVYFCASSQDPGVSTDTQYFGPGTRLTVL.

This clonotype was picked up many times. The J gene is TRBJ2-7, the V gene TRBV20-1; perhaps TRBD1 as D (6 bases). Germline CDR1 is DFQATT and CDR2 is SNEGSKA (reference sequence). Trimming stripped 6 bases from V and 2 bases from J, with 17 bases between. The CDR3 extends over 14 amino acids. Here the CDR3 DNA reads TGCAGTGCCAGGGGACGGGGATCCCCCTACGAGCAGTACTTC. This encodes CSARGRGSPYEQYF.

This clonotype was recorded a few times. The chain links TRBV7-6 to TRBJ2-1, with 9 bases fitting TRBD1. There are 16 residues in the CDR3. Per germline, CDR1 SGHVS and CDR2 FNYEAQ. Trimming cost V 6 bases and J 2 bases; bases outside gene matches: 8. The DNA for the CDR3 is TGTGCCAGCAGTCTCAGCCGGGACAGGGCCTACAATGAGCAGTTCTTC. Amino acids: CASSLSRDRAYNEQFF.

This clonotype has ten or more counts. V gene TRBV7-6 combines with J gene TRBJ2-7; D is unclear. V dropped 5 bases and J dropped 1 base, with 9 bases sitting between them. This CDR3 spans 13 amino acids. From germline, CDR1 is SGHVS and CDR2 FNYEAQ. The CDR3 DNA follows: TGTGCCAGCAGCGTGGCGTGGTCCTACGAGCAGTACTTC. It translates to CASSVAWSYEQYF.

This clonotype was counted ten times or more. The chain links TRBV12-3 or TRBV12-4 to TRBJ2-2; unclear D gene. The CDR3 length is 11 residues. V lost 10 bases and J lost 6, with 9 bases in between. CDR3: CAIRTAGELFF. The CDR3 bases are TGTGCCATCAGGACCGCCGGGGAGCTGTTTTTT.

This clonotype was seen ten or more times. CDR3 residues: CASSLAGTDTIYF. CDR3 in DNA: TGCGCCAGCAGCTTGGCCGGGACGGACACCATATATTTT. This chain links TRBV5-1 with TRBJ1-3; D is perhaps TRBD1 (5 bases). This CDR3 spans 13 amino acids. The germline V and J ends were trimmed by 0 bases and 8 bases, with 9 bases remaining between them. Germline CDR1 reads SGHRS; CDR2 reads YFSETQ.

This clonotype has just a few counts. The gene calls are TRBV18 and TRBJ1-1; possibly TRBD1 for D (6 bases). V lost 6 bases and J lost 1, with 15 bases in between. The CDR3 has 15 amino acids. The germline gives CDR1 KGHSH, CDR2 LQKENI. The CDR3 DNA reads as TGTGCCAGCTCCCTACAGGGTGGCCGGAACACTGAAGCTTTCTTT. Residues: CASSLQGGRNTEAFF.

This clonotype was picked up many times. The V gene is TRBV6-6, the J gene TRBJ1-2; TRBD1 might be the D (6 bases). CDR3 length: 13 amino acids. Germline V gives CDR1 MNHNY, CDR2 SVGAGI (reference sequence). Trimming shortened V by 2 bases and J by 8 bases, and 12 bases separated the two germline ends. CDR3 bases: TGTGCCAGCAGTTACCGACAGGAGGGAGGCTACACCTTC. Its protein is CASSYRQEGGYTF.

At least ten counts were recorded for this clonotype. This chain connects TRBV20-1 to TRBJ2-6; D gene unclear. This CDR3 has 13 amino acids. Per germline, CDR1 DFQATT and CDR2 SNEGSKA (reference sequence). With 5 bases removed from V and 2 bases from J, the gap between germline ends came to 7 bases. The CDR3 sequence is CSAQDPGANVLTF. The CDR3 DNA reads TGCAGTGCTCAGGACCCTGGGGCCAACGTCCTGACTTTC.

This clonotype has at least ten counts. The chain links TRBV29-1 to TRBJ2-7, with D perhaps matching TRBD1 (5 bases). Germline V CDR1 and CDR2: SQVTM, ANQGSEA. Between the trimmed V and J ends, which lost 3 bases and 6 bases, there was a span of 15 bases. The CDR3 extends over 13 amino acids. The DNA for the CDR3 is TGCAGCGTTGATTCCCAGGGATATAGCGAGCAGTACTTC. Translated: CSVDSQGYSEQYF.

This clonotype showed up many times. The V gene is TRBV20-1, the J gene TRBJ2-6; no clear D. The CDR3 is 14 amino acids. The V gene lost 5 bases and the J gene lost 0 bases, with 8 bases spanning the gap. From germline, CDR1 is DFQATT and CDR2 SNEGSKA (reference sequence). The CDR3 DNA sequence: TGCAGTGCTGAGTGGTCCTCTGGGGCCAACGTCCTGACTTTC. Encoded protein: CSAEWSSGANVLTF.